This TCR beta chain was retrieved from a study of immune heterogeneity within non-small cell lung tumors. TCR beta CDR3 was amplified by multiplex PCR, first round around 10 cycles, 32 V and 13 J primers. TCRdb ran MiXCR on the multiplex PCR reads and lists one entry per CDR3 protein. The sample gives about 2,000 distinct CDR3 sequences, roughly 36% of which show up once; roughly 26% is in the top ten. This clonotype was counted only a few times. Template was bulk tumor genomic DNA, approximately 600 ng per sample. Surgery yielded several widely spaced biopsies per primary tumor. Curative surgery was undertaken by patients, who had untreated, newly diagnosed non-small cell lung cancer. Trimming stripped 1 base from V and 8 bases from J, with 11 bases between. Germline lookup yields CDR1 MNHNS and CDR2 SASEGT. CDR3 size: 13 residues.

Material for sequencing was lung tumor tissue. The chain uses TRBV6-1 and TRBJ1-2; D ambiguous. The TCR was taken from a man aged 65-85 years with non-small cell lung cancer. The DNA of the CDR3 is TGTGCCAGCAGTGAAGTGCGAGGAGGAGGCTACACCTTC. Its protein is CASSEVRGGGYTF.